Below are 17 T cell receptor beta chains sequenced from a single sample in a study of cytomegalovirus exposure and HLA in healthy donors. The PCR ran on 60 Vbeta and 13 Jbeta primers. The method was immunoSEQ multiplex PCR; TCRdb's version includes in-frame clones alone and lacks a portion of them. The sample has some 170,000 clones, about 83% seen once; the top ten hold 2.5% to 3%. Material: PBMCs. All receptors come from a female donor in good health and CMV-seronegative.

This sequence joins TRBV6-1 and TRBJ2-2, with 7 bases aligning to TRBD1. The CDR3 loop spans 14 amino acids. V dropped 4 bases and J dropped 3; count of bases not matched to a gene: 2. Germline V gives CDR1 MNHNS, CDR2 SASEGT. CDR3 sequence (DNA): TGTGCCAGCAGTGGGGGACAGTACACCGGGGAGCTGTTTTTT. Translated: CASSGGQYTGELFF.

V usage is TRBV5-6 and J usage is TRBJ2-5; 8 bases align to TRBD2. Germline-derived CDR1 and CDR2 are SGHDT and YYEEEE. Trimming cost V 1 base and J 5 bases; bases outside gene matches: 10. The CDR3 runs to 16 residues. The CDR3 DNA is TGTGCCAGCAGCTTGCCTTCAGCGGGGGTTCGGGAGACCCAGTACTTC. Translated, it gives CASSLPSAGVRETQYF. Drawing the rest from reference TRBV5-6 and TRBJ2-5, the complete variable domain is DAGVTQSPTHLIKTRGQQVTLRCSPKSGHDTVSWYQQALGQGPQFIFQYYEEEERQRGNFPDRFSGHQFPNYSSELNVNALLLGDSALYLCASSLPSAGVRETQYFGPGTRLLVL.

The chain recombines TRBV10-3 with TRBJ2-2, with D perhaps matching TRBD2 (5 bases). The CDR3 covers 13 residues. Trimming took off 4 bases at V and 6 bases at J, with 9 bases between the two ends. From germline, CDR1 is ENHRY and CDR2 SYGVKD. CDR3 amino acids: CAISGGVSGELFF. CDR3 coding DNA: TGTGCCATCAGTGGGGGAGTATCCGGGGAGCTGTTTTTT.

The chain employs TRBV7-9 and TRBJ2-6; D uncertain. V was clipped by 1 base and J by 0 bases, with 4 bases between them. The length of the CDR3 is 15 residues. The V gene's germline CDR1 is SEHNR and CDR2 FQNEAQ (reference sequence). CDR3: CASSLGSSGANVLTF. CDR3 bases: TGTGCCAGCAGCTTAGGGAGCTCTGGGGCCAACGTCCTGACTTTC.

Comment on this clone: The sample contains more than one DNA sequence encoding this CDR3. The chain employs TRBV6-5 and TRBJ1-1; 7 bases align to TRBD1. Germline CDR1 reads MNHEY; CDR2 reads SVGAGI. The CDR3 covers 13 residues. V lost 3 bases, J lost 5 bases, and 3 bases stayed unmatched. The CDR3 nucleotides are TGTGCCAGCAGTTATCAGGGGGGAACTGAAGCTTTCTTT. Protein product: CASSYQGGTEAFF.

The V call is TRBV7-9, the J call TRBJ2-7; D remains ambiguous. The CDR3 sequence is 14 residues long. Per germline, CDR1 SEHNR and CDR2 FQNEAQ (reference sequence). V shed 5 bases and J shed 2 bases, with 13 bases lying between them. In DNA, the CDR3 is TGTGCCAGCAGCCCCCGAGAGATCCCCTACGAGCAGTACTTC. It is translated as CASSPREIPYEQYF.

The CDR3 loop is CASSTRGDGTGELFF. The CDR3 DNA reads TGCGCCAGCAGCACCCGGGGGGACGGGACCGGGGAGCTGTTTTTT. The chain joins TRBV5-1 to TRBJ2-2; 7 bases are shared with TRBD2. V trimming: 4 bases; J trimming: 5 bases; junction bases outside the gene matches: 8. The CDR3 sequence is 15 residues long. The V gene's germline CDR1 is SGHRS and CDR2 YFSETQ.

The chain is built from TRBV11-3 and TRBJ1-1, with 7 bases that match TRBD1. The germline V gene encodes CDR1 SGHNT and CDR2 YENEEA. The junction had 6 bases not matched to a gene; V was cut back by 5 bases and J by 0 bases. The CDR3 loop spans 15 amino acids. CDR3 sequence reads: CASSVQGTMNTEAFF. The CDR3 DNA follows: TGTGCCAGCAGCGTACAGGGGACAATGAACACTGAAGCTTTCTTT.

The V call is TRBV7-9, the J call TRBJ2-2; D remains ambiguous. From germline, CDR1 is SEHNR and CDR2 FQNEAQ (reference sequence). Trimming removed 0 bases from V and 7 bases from J, with 9 bases in between. The CDR3 is 14 amino acids. This chain's CDR3 is CASSLARQGGELFF. CDR3 DNA: TGTGCCAGCAGCTTAGCTAGACAAGGCGGGGAGCTGTTTTTT.

This chain links TRBV6-1 with TRBJ1-2; maybe TRBD1 (5 bases). Germline loops: CDR1 MNHNS, CDR2 SASEGT. The CDR3 covers 14 residues. Deletions cut 2 bases from V and 7 bases from J, with 14 bases between. This chain's CDR3 is CASSELGRDFGYTF. The CDR3 DNA is TGTGCCAGCAGTGAATTGGGCAGGGATTTTGGCTACACCTTC.

The V call is TRBV11-3, the J call TRBJ1-1; D might be TRBD1 (6 bases). Germline-derived CDR1 and CDR2 are SGHNT and YENEEA. The CDR3 is made up of 14 amino acids. Trimming stripped 4 bases from V and 0 bases from J, with 9 bases between. In nucleotides, the CDR3 is TGTGCCAGCAGCTCAGGGGCCATGAACACTGAAGCTTTCTTT. The encoded protein is CASSSGAMNTEAFF.

The V call is TRBV6-6, the J call TRBJ1-2, with TRBD1 matching over 8 bases. The trim removed 3 bases at V and 3 bases at J, leaving 9 bases unmatched. The CDR3 loop spans 16 amino acids. The germline V gene encodes CDR1 MNHNY and CDR2 SVGAGI (reference sequence). CDR3 nucleotide sequence: TGTGCCAGCAGTTATAATGTGGGGACAGGCGACTATGGCTACACCTTC. Amino acid sequence: CASSYNVGTGDYGYTF.

In its sample, this clone was seen once. The rearrangement joins TRBV9 to TRBJ1-1, with 7 bases lining up with TRBD1. This CDR3 has 17 residues. Germline V gene sequence: CDR1 SGDLS, CDR2 YYNGEE. J lost 2 bases, V lost 2 bases, and 12 bases had no gene match. The CDR3 DNA reads TGTGCCAGCAGCGTTGGGTCCCCCTGGACAGGTAACACTGAAGCTTTCTTT. Amino acids: CASSVGSPWTGNTEAFF.

This chain uses TRBV15 with TRBJ2-1; 8 bases align to TRBD1. The CDR3 totals 17 residues. V shed 2 bases, J shed 3 bases, and the junction held 9 bases outside the gene matches. CDR1 is LNHNV and CDR2 is YYDKDF in the germline V gene (reference sequence). DNA for the CDR3: TGTGCCACCAGCAGAACGACAGGGGCCGACGGCTACAATGAGCAGTTCTTC. As protein: CATSRTTGADGYNEQFF.

In nucleotides, the CDR3 is TGTGCCAGCAGCTTTAGGGACAGGGGGGGCACCGGGGAGCTGTTTTTT. Protein sequence: CASSFRDRGGTGELFF. The V gene is TRBV7-9, the J gene TRBJ2-2, with 11 bases aligning to TRBD1. This CDR3 has 16 amino acids. The J segment lost 4 bases and the V segment lost 3 bases, leaving 4 bases of the junction unmatched. In germline, CDR1 is SEHNR, CDR2 FQNEAQ (reference sequence).

The chain carries TRBV6-1 and TRBJ1-2; D gene unclear. With 2 bases removed from V and 4 bases from J, the gap between germline ends came to 5 bases. The germline V gene has CDR1 MNHNS and CDR2 SASEGT. The CDR3 length is 12 residues. This CDR3 is CASSENGYGYTF. CDR3 nucleotides: TGTGCCAGCAGTGAAAACGGCTATGGCTACACCTTC.

The chain recombines TRBV6-1 with TRBJ2-1; no clear D gene. The CDR3 covers 15 residues. Trimming removed 4 bases from V and 1 base from J, with 11 bases in between. Germline CDR1 and CDR2: MNHNS and SASEGT. The CDR3 nucleotides read TGTGCCAGCAGTGGGTCCGGGTCTTCCTACAATGAGCAGTTCTTC. This codes for CASSGSGSSYNEQFF.